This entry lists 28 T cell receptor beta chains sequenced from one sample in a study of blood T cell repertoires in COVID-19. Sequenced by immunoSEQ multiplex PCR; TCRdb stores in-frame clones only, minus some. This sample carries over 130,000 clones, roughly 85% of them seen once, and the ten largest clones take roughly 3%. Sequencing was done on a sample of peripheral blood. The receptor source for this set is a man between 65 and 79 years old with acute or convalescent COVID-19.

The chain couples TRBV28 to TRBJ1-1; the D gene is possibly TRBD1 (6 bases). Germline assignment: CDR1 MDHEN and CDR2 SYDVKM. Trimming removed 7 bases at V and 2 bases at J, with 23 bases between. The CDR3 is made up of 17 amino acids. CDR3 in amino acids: CASTALGTPRANTEAFF. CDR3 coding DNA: TGTGCCAGCACCGCTCTAGGGACACCTCGAGCCAACACTGAAGCTTTCTTT.

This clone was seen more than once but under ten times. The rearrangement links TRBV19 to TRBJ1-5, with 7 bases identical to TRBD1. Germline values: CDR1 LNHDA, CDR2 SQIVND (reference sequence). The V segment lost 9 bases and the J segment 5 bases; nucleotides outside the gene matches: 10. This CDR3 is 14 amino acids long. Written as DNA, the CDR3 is TGTGCCAGCTCCCTCCGGGACAGAGATCAGCCCCAGCATTTT. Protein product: CASSLRDRDQPQHF.

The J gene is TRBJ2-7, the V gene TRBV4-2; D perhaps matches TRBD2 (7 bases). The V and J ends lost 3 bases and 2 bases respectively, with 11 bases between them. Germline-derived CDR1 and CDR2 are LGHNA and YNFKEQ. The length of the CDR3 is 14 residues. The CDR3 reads CASSQWGGPYEQYF. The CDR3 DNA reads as TGTGCCAGCAGCCAGTGGGGGGGCCCCTACGAGCAGTACTTC.

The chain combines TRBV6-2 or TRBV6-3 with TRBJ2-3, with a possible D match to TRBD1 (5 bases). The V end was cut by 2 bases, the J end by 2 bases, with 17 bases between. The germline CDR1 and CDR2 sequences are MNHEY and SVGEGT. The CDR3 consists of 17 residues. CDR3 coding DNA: TGTGCCAGCAGTTACGTGCAGGGCGGCCTCCCCACAGATACGCAGTATTTT. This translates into CASSYVQGGLPTDTQYF.

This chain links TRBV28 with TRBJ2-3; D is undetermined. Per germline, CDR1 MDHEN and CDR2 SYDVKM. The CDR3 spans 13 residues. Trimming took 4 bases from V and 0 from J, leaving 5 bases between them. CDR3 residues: CASSSGSTDTQYF. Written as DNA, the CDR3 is TGTGCCAGCAGTTCAGGAAGCACAGATACGCAGTATTTT.

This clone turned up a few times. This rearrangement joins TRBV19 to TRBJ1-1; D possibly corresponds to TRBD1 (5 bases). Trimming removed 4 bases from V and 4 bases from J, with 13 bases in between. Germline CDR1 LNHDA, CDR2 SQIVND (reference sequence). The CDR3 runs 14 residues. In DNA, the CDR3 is TGTGCCAGTAGTAGCCCCCGGGGGTTCACTGAAGCTTTCTTT. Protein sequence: CASSSPRGFTEAFF.

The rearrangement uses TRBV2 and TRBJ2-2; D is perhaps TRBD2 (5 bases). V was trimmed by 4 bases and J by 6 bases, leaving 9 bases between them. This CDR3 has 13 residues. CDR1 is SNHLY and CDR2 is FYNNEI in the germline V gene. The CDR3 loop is CASSAGGPGELFF. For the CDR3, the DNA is TGTGCCAGCAGTGCTGGAGGACCCGGGGAGCTGTTTTTT.

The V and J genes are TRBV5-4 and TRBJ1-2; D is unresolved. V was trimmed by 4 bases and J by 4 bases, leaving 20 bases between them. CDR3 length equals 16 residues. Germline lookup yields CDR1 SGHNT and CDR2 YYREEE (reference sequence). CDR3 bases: TGTGCCAGCAGCCAAGCAATTTTAGCCAGTTTCTATGGCTACACCTTC. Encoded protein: CASSQAILASFYGYTF. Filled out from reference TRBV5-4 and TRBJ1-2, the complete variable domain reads ETGVTQSPTHLIKTRGQQVTLRCSSQSGHNTVSWYQQALGQGPQFIFQYYREEENGRGNFPPRFSGLQFPNYSSELNVNALELDDSALYLCASSQAILASFYGYTFGSGTRLTVV.

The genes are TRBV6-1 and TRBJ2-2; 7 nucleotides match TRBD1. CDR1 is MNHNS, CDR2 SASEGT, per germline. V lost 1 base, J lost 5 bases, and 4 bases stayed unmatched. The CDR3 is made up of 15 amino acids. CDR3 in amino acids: CASSEGTGETGELFF. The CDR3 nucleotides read TGTGCCAGCAGTGAAGGAACAGGGGAAACCGGGGAGCTGTTTTTT.

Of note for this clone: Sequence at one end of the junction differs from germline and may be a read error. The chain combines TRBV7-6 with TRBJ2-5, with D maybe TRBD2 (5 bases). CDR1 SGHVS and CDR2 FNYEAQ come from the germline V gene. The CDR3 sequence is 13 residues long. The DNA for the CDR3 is TGTGCCAGCAGCTTAAAAGGGAGCGGCTACCCCCACTTC. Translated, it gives CASSLKGSGYPHF.

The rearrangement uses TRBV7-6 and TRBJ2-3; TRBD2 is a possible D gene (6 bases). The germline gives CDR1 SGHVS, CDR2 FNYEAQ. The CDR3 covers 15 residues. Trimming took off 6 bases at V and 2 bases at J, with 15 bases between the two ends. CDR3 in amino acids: CASSFNTRDTDTQYF. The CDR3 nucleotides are TGTGCCAGCAGTTTTAACACGCGGGACACAGATACGCAGTATTTT.

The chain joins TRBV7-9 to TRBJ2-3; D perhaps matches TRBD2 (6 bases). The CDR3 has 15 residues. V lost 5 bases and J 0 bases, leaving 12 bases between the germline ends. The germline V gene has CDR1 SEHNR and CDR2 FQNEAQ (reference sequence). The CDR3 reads CASSRWRDSTDTQYF. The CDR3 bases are TGTGCCAGCAGCCGTTGGCGGGATAGCACAGATACGCAGTATTTT.

The CDR3 DNA is TGTGCCAGCAGCTTACTTCCGTTTAGCACAGATACGCAGTATTTT. It translates to CASSLLPFSTDTQYF. This chain joins TRBV7-3 and TRBJ2-3; D unresolved. CDR1 is SGHTA, CDR2 FQGTGA, per germline. Trimming stripped 2 bases from V and 0 bases from J, with 9 bases between. This CDR3 is 15 amino acids long.

CDR3 coding DNA: TGTGCCAGCAGCCGTAGCCCCTTTATGAACACTGAAGCTTTCTTT. Its protein is CASSRSPFMNTEAFF. The J gene is TRBJ1-1, the V gene TRBV7-8, with D unclear. Germline V gene lookup returns CDR1 SGHVS and CDR2 FQNEAQ. Trimming cost V 5 bases and J 0 bases, with 13 bases left between them. CDR3 length equals 15 residues.

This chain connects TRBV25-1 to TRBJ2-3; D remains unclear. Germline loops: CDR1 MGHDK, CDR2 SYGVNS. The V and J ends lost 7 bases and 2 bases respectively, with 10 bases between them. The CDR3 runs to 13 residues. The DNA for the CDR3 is TGTGCCAGCATAGGCGGTAACACAGATACGCAGTATTTT. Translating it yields CASIGGNTDTQYF.

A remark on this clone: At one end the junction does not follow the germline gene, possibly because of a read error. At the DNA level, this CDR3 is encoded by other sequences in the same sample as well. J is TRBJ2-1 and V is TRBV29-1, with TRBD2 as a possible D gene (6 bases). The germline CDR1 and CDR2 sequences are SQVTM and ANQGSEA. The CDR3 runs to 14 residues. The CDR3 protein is CSVERGIGYNEQFF. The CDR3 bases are TGCAGCGTTGAACGCGGGATCGGCTACAATGAACAGTTCTTC.

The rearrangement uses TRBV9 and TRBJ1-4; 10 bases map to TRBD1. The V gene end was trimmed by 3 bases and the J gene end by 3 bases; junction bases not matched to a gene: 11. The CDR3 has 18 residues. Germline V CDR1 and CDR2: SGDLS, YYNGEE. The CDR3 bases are TGTGCCAGCAGCGGAACCGGGACAGGGGATAATCCTAATGAAAAACTGTTTTTT. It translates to CASSGTGTGDNPNEKLFF.

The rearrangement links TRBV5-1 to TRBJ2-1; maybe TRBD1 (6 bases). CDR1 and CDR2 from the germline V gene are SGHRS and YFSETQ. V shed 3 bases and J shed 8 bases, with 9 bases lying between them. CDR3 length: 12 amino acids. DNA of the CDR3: TGCGCCAGCAGCTGGGACATCTATGAGCAGTTCTTC. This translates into CASSWDIYEQFF.

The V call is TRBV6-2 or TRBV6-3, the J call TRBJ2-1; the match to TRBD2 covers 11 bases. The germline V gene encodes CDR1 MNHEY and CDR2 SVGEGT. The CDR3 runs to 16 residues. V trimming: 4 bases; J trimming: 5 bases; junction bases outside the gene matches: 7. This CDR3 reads CASSSPGTSGNNEQFF. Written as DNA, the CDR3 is TGTGCCAGCAGTTCACCAGGGACTAGCGGAAACAATGAGCAGTTCTTC.

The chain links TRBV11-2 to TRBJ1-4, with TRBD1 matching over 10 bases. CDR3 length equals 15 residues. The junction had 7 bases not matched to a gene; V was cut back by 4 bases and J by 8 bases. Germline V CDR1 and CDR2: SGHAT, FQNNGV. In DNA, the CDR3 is TGTGCCAGCAGCTCAAGGGACAGGGGTCGGGAAAAACTGTTTTTT. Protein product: CASSSRDRGREKLFF.

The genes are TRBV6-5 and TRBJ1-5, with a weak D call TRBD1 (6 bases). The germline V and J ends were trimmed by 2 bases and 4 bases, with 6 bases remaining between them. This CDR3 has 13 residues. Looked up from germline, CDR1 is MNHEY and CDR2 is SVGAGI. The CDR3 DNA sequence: TGTGCCAGCAGTTACGACAGGAATCAGCCCCAGCATTTT. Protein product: CASSYDRNQPQHF.

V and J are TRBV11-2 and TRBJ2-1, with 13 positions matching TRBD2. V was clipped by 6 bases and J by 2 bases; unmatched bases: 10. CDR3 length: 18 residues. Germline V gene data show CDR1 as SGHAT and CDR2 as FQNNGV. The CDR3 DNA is TGTGCCAGCAGTTACGGACTAGCGGGAGCTAGAACCTACAATGAGCAGTTCTTC. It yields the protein CASSYGLAGARTYNEQFF. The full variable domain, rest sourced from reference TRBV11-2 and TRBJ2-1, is EAGVAQSPRYKIIEKRQSVAFWCNPISGHATLYWYQQILGQGPKLLIQFQNNGVVDDSQLPKDRFSAERLKGVDSTLKIQPAKLEDSAVYLCASSYGLAGARTYNEQFFGPGTRLTVL.

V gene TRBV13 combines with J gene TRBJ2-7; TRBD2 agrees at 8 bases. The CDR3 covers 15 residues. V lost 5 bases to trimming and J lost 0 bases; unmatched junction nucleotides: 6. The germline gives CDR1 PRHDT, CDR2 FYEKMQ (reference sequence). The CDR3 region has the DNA TGTGCCAGCAGCGCTAGCGGGCAGAGCTCCTACGAGCAGTACTTC. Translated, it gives CASSASGQSSYEQYF.

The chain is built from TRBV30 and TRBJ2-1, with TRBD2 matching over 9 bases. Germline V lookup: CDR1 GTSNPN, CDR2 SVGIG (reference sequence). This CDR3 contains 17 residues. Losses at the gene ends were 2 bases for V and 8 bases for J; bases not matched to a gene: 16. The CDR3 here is CAWSPSPLAGTVYEQFF. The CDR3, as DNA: TGTGCCTGGAGTCCGTCCCCTCTAGCGGGAACAGTCTATGAGCAGTTCTTC.

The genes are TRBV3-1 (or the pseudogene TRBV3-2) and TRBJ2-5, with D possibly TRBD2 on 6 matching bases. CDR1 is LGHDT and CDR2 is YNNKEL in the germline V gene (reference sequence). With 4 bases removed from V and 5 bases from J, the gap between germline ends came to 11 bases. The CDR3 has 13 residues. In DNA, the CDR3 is TGTGCCAGCAGCCCCGGAGGGCGGGAGACCCAGTACTTC. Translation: CASSPGGRETQYF.

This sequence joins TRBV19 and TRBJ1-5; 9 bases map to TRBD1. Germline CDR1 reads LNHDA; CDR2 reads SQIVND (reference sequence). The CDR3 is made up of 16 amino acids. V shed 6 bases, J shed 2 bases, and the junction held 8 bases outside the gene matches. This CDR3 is CASSRPGQGGNQPQHF. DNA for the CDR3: TGTGCCAGTAGCCGCCCGGGACAGGGTGGCAATCAGCCCCAGCATTTT.

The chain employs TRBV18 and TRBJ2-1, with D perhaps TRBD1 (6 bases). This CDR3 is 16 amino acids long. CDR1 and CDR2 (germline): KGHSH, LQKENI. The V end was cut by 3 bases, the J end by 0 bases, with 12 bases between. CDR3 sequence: CASSPVRGSSYNEQFF. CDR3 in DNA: TGTGCCAGCTCACCTGTAAGGGGGAGCTCCTACAATGAGCAGTTCTTC.

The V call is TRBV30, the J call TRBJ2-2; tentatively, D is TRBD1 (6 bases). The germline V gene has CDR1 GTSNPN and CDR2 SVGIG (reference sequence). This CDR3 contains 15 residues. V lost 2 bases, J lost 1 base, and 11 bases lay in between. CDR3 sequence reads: CAWSRVDRNTGELFF. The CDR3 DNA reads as TGTGCCTGGAGTAGGGTGGACAGGAACACCGGGGAGCTGTTTTTT.